This TCR beta chain was obtained from a study of blood T cell repertoires in COVID-19. Study in general: Samples came from the United States, Italy and Spain, spanning acute and convalescent COVID-19. Sources were T cells, B-cell-depleted T cells, or PBMCs; the material itself was cDNA or gDNA.

Germline CDR1 reads SGHNT; CDR2 reads YYREEE (reference sequence). V was shortened by 4 bases and J by 3 bases, with 16 bases between the two germline ends. The CDR3 has 15 residues. Under the authors' procedure: Quantification of nucleated cells was approximated via reference gene primer amplification. TCRdb's copy holds only in-frame clones and misses some; the assay was immunoSEQ multiplex PCR. V and J calls and clone size are given by that table; D and trimming were obtained from the DNA. The sample lists 150,000 or so clones, approximately 88% occurring once. The sequenced sample was peripheral blood. The source of this sequence is a woman aged 45 to 65 with acute or convalescent COVID-19. This sequence joins TRBV5-4 and TRBJ1-2; perhaps TRBD1 as D (6 bases). CDR3 residues: CASSLSTGSDYGYTF. The CDR3 DNA sequence: TGTGCCAGCAGCCTATCCACAGGGTCTGACTATGGCTACACCTTC.